This T cell receptor beta chain was sequenced for a study of graft-versus-host responses after intestinal transplantation. Overall study: Those transplanted obtained multivisceral, liver-intestinal, or isolated intestinal grafts. The whole recipient group had anti-thymocyte globulin induction followed by tacrolimus and steroids for two to four years.

The repertoire was sequenced with immunoSEQ multiplex PCR; TCRdb's copy has only in-frame clones and lacks some. The sample includes 40,000 to 45,000 clones, about 90% of them seen just once. The V gene's germline CDR1 is SEHNR and CDR2 FQNEAQ (reference sequence). This CDR3 spans 16 amino acids. Trimming cost V 1 base and J 2 bases; bases outside gene matches: 7. Findings and limits, study-wide: Recipient bone marrow held GvH clones, some seen earlier in ileum or blood. Among circulating GvH clones, peak levels were associated with early post-transplant declines in HvG clones.

Concerning this clone itself: What it binds is not known.

The rearrangement links TRBV7-9 to TRBJ2-5; 7 bases are a match to TRBD2. This clonotype was sampled from a human patient who received an intestinal transplant, so some T cells may come from the graft donor. This specimen consisted of PBMCs, obtained 300 to 320 days after intestinal transplant. The CDR3 DNA reads as TGTGCCAGCAGCTTAGAAGGCGGGGGAGTACAAGAGACCCAGTACTTC. This sequence encodes CASSLEGGGVQETQYF. Full variable domain (outside the CDR3, taken from reference TRBV7-9 and TRBJ2-5): DTGVSQNPRHKITKRGQNVTFRCDPISEHNRLYWYRQTLGQGPEFLTYFQNEAQLEKSRLLSDRFSAERPKGSFSTLEIQRTEQGDSAMYLCASSLEGGGVQETQYFGPGTRLLVL.